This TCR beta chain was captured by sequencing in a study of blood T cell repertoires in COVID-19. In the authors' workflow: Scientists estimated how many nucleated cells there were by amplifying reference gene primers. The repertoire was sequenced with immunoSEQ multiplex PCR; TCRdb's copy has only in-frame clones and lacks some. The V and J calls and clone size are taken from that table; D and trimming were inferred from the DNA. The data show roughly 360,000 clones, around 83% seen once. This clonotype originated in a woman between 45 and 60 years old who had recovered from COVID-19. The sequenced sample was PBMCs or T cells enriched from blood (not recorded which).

The CDR3 reads CASSLGTPEAFF. CDR3 in DNA: TGTGCCAGCAGCTTAGGGACACCCGAAGCTTTCTTT. V gene TRBV11-3 combines with J gene TRBJ1-1; D perhaps matches TRBD1 (5 bases). CDR1 SGHNT and CDR2 YENEEA come from the germline V gene. Between the trimmed V and J ends, which lost 1 base and 8 bases, there was a span of 8 bases. The CDR3 covers 12 residues.